What follows are 21 T cell receptor beta chains derived from one specimen sequenced in a study of beta chain features in type 1 diabetes. Investigators reverse transcribed all isolated RNA, so they sequenced expressed TCRB transcripts. Assay: immunoSEQ multiplex PCR; the TCRdb copy retains only in-frame clones and omits some. The sample holds under 400,000 clones, about 15% seen once. Material for sequencing was central memory CD4+ T cells from blood. All receptors come from a man aged 25-45 years in good health.

To note about this clone: Different DNA sequences within this sample yield the same CDR3. The J gene is TRBJ1-1, the V gene TRBV19; D remains unclear. V gave up 6 bases and J gave up 1 base, with 12 bases separating them. The CDR3 sequence is 14 residues long. Germline V gene lookup returns CDR1 LNHDA and CDR2 SQIVND (reference sequence). CDR3 sequence (DNA): TGTGCCAGTAGCATCGGGCCGGGGAACACTGAAGCTTTCTTT. Translated: CASSIGPGNTEAFF.

The genes are TRBV10-2 and TRBJ2-1; 7 bases align to TRBD2. The CDR3 totals 15 residues. CDR1 is WSHSY and CDR2 is SAAADI in the germline V gene. With V trimmed by 9 bases and J by 0 bases, 8 bases remained unmatched. CDR3: CASRRRGSSYNEQFF. CDR3 nucleotides: TGCGCCAGTCGCCGGCGGGGGAGCTCCTACAATGAGCAGTTCTTC.

This clone has only a few counts. The V gene is TRBV11-2, the J gene TRBJ2-2; 9 bases map to TRBD2. The germline gives CDR1 SGHAT, CDR2 FQNNGV. The CDR3 covers 17 residues. V trimming: 1 base; J trimming: 6 bases; junction bases outside the gene matches: 9. CDR3 loop: CASSLAAQRGGAGELFF. For the CDR3, the DNA is TGTGCCAGCAGCTTAGCCGCCCAGCGCGGGGGGGCCGGGGAGCTGTTTTTT.

The V call is TRBV7-6, the J call TRBJ2-1; no firm D call. CDR1 SGHVS and CDR2 FNYEAQ come from the germline V gene. V was shortened by 1 base and J by 5 bases, with 3 bases between the two germline ends. The CDR3 covers 12 residues. CDR3 sequence (DNA): TGTGCCAGCAGCTTAGAAGACAATGAGCAGTTCTTC. Encoded protein: CASSLEDNEQFF.

The V gene is TRBV6-6, the J gene TRBJ2-1; D gene ambiguous. Germline loops: CDR1 MNHNY, CDR2 SVGAGI (reference sequence). The length of the CDR3 is 13 residues. With 6 bases removed from V and 4 bases from J, the gap between germline ends came to 10 bases. CDR3 in DNA: TGTGCCAGCAGGGAACCCGTATACAATGAGCAGTTCTTC. Its protein product is CASREPVYNEQFF.

The chain couples TRBV5-4 to TRBJ1-1; no clear D gene. The CDR3 consists of 13 residues. Germline lookup yields CDR1 SGHNT and CDR2 YYREEE (reference sequence). Trimming stripped 4 bases from V and 1 base from J, with 8 bases between. CDR3 coding DNA: TGTGCCAGCAGCCCCAGTCCGAACACTGAAGCTTTCTTT. This encodes CASSPSPNTEAFF.

This clone has a count of ten or more. This chain uses TRBV5-1 with TRBJ2-2; D is uncertain. CDR3 length: 14 amino acids. Trimming took off 4 bases at V and 1 base at J, with 8 bases between the two ends. From germline, CDR1 is SGHRS and CDR2 YFSETQ. CDR3 sequence: CASSQGMNTGELFF. The CDR3 region has the DNA TGCGCCAGCAGCCAAGGCATGAACACCGGGGAGCTGTTTTTT. Combining the CDR3 with reference TRBV5-1 and TRBJ2-2 gives the whole variable domain KAGVTQTPRYLIKTRGQQVTLSCSPISGHRSVSWYQQTPGQGLQFLFEYFSETQRNKGNFPGRFSGRQFSNSRSEMNVSTLELGDSALYLCASSQGMNTGELFFGEGSRLTVL.

There are a few counts of this clone. The chain combines TRBV30 with TRBJ2-3; D may be TRBD1 or TRBD2 (6 bases each). V was pared by 3 bases and J by 2 bases, with 12 bases between. From germline, CDR1 is GTSNPN and CDR2 SVGIG (reference sequence). CDR3 size: 14 residues. The CDR3 reads CAWRGGSYTDTQYF. In nucleotides, the CDR3 is TGTGCCTGGAGAGGGGGGAGCTACACAGATACGCAGTATTTT.

This clone was seen a few times. This same CDR3 is encoded by further DNA sequences in the sample. This chain joins TRBV18 and TRBJ2-2, with D possibly matching TRBD2 (6 bases). Trimming stripped 3 bases from V and 2 bases from J, with 7 bases between. The CDR3 is 14 amino acids. Per germline, CDR1 KGHSH and CDR2 LQKENI. CDR3 loop: CASSPGLNTGELFF. CDR3 DNA sequence: TGTGCCAGCTCACCGGGACTCAACACCGGGGAGCTGTTTTTT.

This clone has only a few counts. CDR3 DNA: TGTGCCAGCAGCTTAGACACGCCGTCATACAATGAGCAGTTCTTC. Its translation is CASSLDTPSYNEQFF. The chain has TRBV7-8 and TRBJ2-1; D unresolved. The germline CDR1 and CDR2 sequences are SGHVS and FQNEAQ. CDR3 size: 15 residues. V lost 1 base and J lost 4, with 11 bases in between.

This clone has more than one count but fewer than ten. CDR3 sequence reads: CASRRASGNEQYV. CDR3 DNA: TGTGCCAGCAGAAGGGCTAGCGGGAACGAGCAGTACGTC. The rearrangement links TRBV6-5 to TRBJ2-7; 9 nucleotides match TRBD2. Trimming removed 6 bases from V and 5 bases from J; junction bases left unmatched: 5. This CDR3 spans 13 amino acids. Germline assignment: CDR1 MNHEY and CDR2 SVGAGI.

This clone was counted only a few times. The V and J genes are TRBV6-1 and TRBJ1-4; 8 nucleotides align to TRBD1. The CDR3 loop spans 13 amino acids. Germline CDR1 reads MNHNS; CDR2 reads SASEGT. J gave up 7 bases and V 5 bases, and 3 bases lay outside the gene matches. CDR3 loop: CASSWTGREKLFF. The CDR3 DNA is TGTGCCAGCAGTTGGACAGGGCGTGAAAAACTGTTTTTT.

This clone has only a few counts. The chain uses TRBV2 and TRBJ2-4; no definite D call. Trimming removed 4 bases at V and 0 bases at J, with 7 bases between. This CDR3 is built from 14 residues. Per germline, CDR1 SNHLY and CDR2 FYNNEI. CDR3: CASSAELAKNIQYF. The CDR3 DNA sequence: TGTGCCAGCAGTGCGGAACTAGCCAAAAACATTCAGTACTTC.

The rearrangement uses TRBV9 and TRBJ1-5; D gene unclear. Germline CDR1 is SGDLS and CDR2 is YYNGEE. The CDR3 totals 14 residues. Trimming stripped 3 bases from V and 7 bases from J, with 14 bases between. The CDR3 is CASSASPVDQPQHF. As DNA, the CDR3 is TGTGCCAGCAGCGCCAGTCCGGTGGACCAGCCCCAGCATTTT. Drawing the rest from reference TRBV9 and TRBJ1-5, the complete variable domain is DSGVTQTPKHLITATGQRVTLRCSPRSGDLSVYWYQQSLDQGLQFLIQYYNGEERAKGNILERFSAQQFPDLHSELNLSSLELGDSALYFCASSASPVDQPQHFGDGTRLSIL.

This clone was observed a few times. V and J are TRBV7-2 and TRBJ1-2; D might be TRBD1 (5 bases). CDR1 is SGHTA and CDR2 is FQGNSA in the germline V gene. V lost 4 bases to trimming and J lost 7 bases, with 13 bases between them. CDR3 length: 13 amino acids. CDR3 sequence: CASSSRVIGGYTF. The CDR3 DNA is TGTGCCAGCAGCTCCAGGGTGATCGGTGGCTACACCTTC.

To note about this clone: Other DNA sequences within the sample encode an identical CDR3. The rearrangement links TRBV28 to TRBJ1-1; D gene unclear. Germline lookup yields CDR1 MDHEN and CDR2 SYDVKM. Trimming shortened V by 5 bases and J by 1 base, and 5 bases separated the two germline ends. The CDR3 covers 12 residues. This chain's CDR3 is CASSPPNTEAFF. The CDR3 nucleotides read TGTGCCAGCAGTCCACCGAACACTGAAGCTTTCTTT.

There are a few counts of this clone. The genes are TRBV5-1 and TRBJ2-1; D perhaps matches TRBD1 (6 bases). Germline CDR1 SGHRS, CDR2 YFSETQ. This CDR3 contains 15 residues. V was pared by 0 bases and J by 6 bases, with 13 bases between. The CDR3 DNA reads as TGCGCCAGCAGCTTGGCCGAGGCAGGGGTCAATGAGCAGTTCTTC. Residues: CASSLAEAGVNEQFF.

The chain employs TRBV14 and TRBJ1-1, with 7 bases fitting TRBD1. Germline CDR1 is SGHDN and CDR2 is FVKESK. This CDR3 contains 14 residues. V shed 2 bases and J 9 bases; nucleotides not matched to a gene: 9. CDR3 loop: CASSQRGRVLKAFF. CDR3 DNA sequence: TGTGCCAGCAGCCAAAGGGGGCGAGTCCTAAAAGCTTTCTTT.

The chain joins TRBV7-2 to TRBJ1-6; D may be TRBD1 (5 bases). Germline loops: CDR1 SGHTA, CDR2 FQGNSA. The CDR3 runs 13 residues. V dropped 9 bases and J dropped 9 bases, with 15 bases sitting between them. In DNA, the CDR3 is TGTGCCAGTACCCAGGGCTTGGGTTCACCCCTCCACTTT. This sequence encodes CASTQGLGSPLHF.

This sequence joins TRBV18 and TRBJ1-2, with D possibly TRBD1 on 5 matching bases. Per germline, CDR1 KGHSH and CDR2 LQKENI. This CDR3 is 15 amino acids long. Trimming stripped 1 base from V and 3 bases from J, with 12 bases between. Written as DNA, the CDR3 is TGTGCCAGCTCACCACAGGGGAACGGGGACTATGGCTACACCTTC. It codes for CASSPQGNGDYGYTF.

This clone was counted ten times or more. The V and J genes are TRBV7-2 and TRBJ2-4, with D tentatively TRBD2 (6 bases). The CDR3 is made up of 19 amino acids. Trimming stripped 4 bases from V and 2 bases from J, with 24 bases between. Per the germline V gene, CDR1 is SGHTA and CDR2 is FQGNSA. CDR3: CASSSSGTALSRTKNIQYF. DNA for the CDR3: TGTGCCAGCAGCTCCTCCGGGACTGCCCTCTCTCGGACCAAAAACATTCAGTACTTC.